Described below is a single T cell receptor (beta chain) sequence and its context. The antigen this receptor binds is unknown. Base qualities are missing; no much larger clone stands one base away. The method behind the library was PCR. Sequencing was carried out with an Illumina HiSeq 2500. To reduce PCR and sequencing biases, unique molecular identifiers were incorporated into the TCR beta cDNA libraries. Roughly 500,000 cDNA molecules were obtained for every 1 to 10 million input T cells, so each molecule roughly corresponded to one T cell. Patient libraries were prepared and sequenced with the same protocol used for the earlier healthy control dataset. Samples belonging to the same batch were prepared together, multiplexed and sequenced on a shared HiSeq lane. The original methods were these. MIGEC handled the raw barcoded reads, throwing out single-read molecular identifier groups before consensus assembly and CDR3 extraction. VDJtools was used for post-analysis of the clonotype tables, and diversity was normalized by down-sampling every dataset to the size of the smallest sample. In repertoire overlap clustering, CDR3 amino acid sequences, but not nucleotide sequences, were matched to correct batch-related cross-sample contamination. In-frame beta chains were kept once TCRdb had trimmed the public reads at Q25 with fastp and called clones with MiXCR. Under each unique CDR3 protein, matching rows form one entry showing the most common genes and DNA. Here the V and J calls rest on TCRdb's processing, not on the authors' analysis. The sample table lists approximately 440,000 distinct CDR3 sequences, approximately 46% of them with a count of one. The leading ten clones occupy roughly 12% of the sample.

The record originates from a study of post-analysis software for immune sequencing data (dated by TCRdb to 2015 to 2017). Background on the whole study: Relapsing-remitting, secondary progressive and progressive-relapsing multiple sclerosis were recorded as disease courses, and subtype annotation was lacking for some patients. The multiple sclerosis patient repertoires were compared with approximately 11 previously published healthy control repertoires from donors aged about 6 to 25 years. A subset of samples was prepared in parallel using single-end sample barcoding, then pooled and co-amplified after Illumina adapter ligation. General study outcomes and caveats: The multiple sclerosis patient group was slightly younger than the control group. Significantly lower normalized Chao1 diversity was found in multiple sclerosis patients than in controls, suggesting substantial peripheral T-cell clonal expansion. Direct clustering with F measure showed strong co-clustering of samples prepared in the same batch, prompting a batch-effect correction. A handful of TRBV segments, including TRBV5-6, TRBV5-1 and TRBV20-1, were significantly more frequent in patients than controls.

TCR beta repertoires were profiled from peripheral blood of under 15 young patients with multiple sclerosis to demonstrate the VDJtools post-analysis software. Multiple sclerosis patients were children and adolescents aged roughly 6 to 17 years. From the cysteine up to the phenylalanine, the CDR3 has a length of 15 residues. Solely the CDR3 DNA is kept, with 45 bases framed from the first base. Germline trimming amounts to 5 bases on V and 4 bases on J, with 6 as the count of junction bases outside the gene matches. The germline V gene supplies CDR1 MDHEN and CDR2 SYDVKM. This clonotype originated in a girl aged 5-17 years with multiple sclerosis. Sequenced sample: blood. The chain links TRBV28 with TRBJ2-3, with 10 middle bases fitting TRBD2. The CDR3 amino acid sequence is: CASSGLAGEADTQYF. The bases read TGTGCCAGCAGTGGGCTAGCGGGAGAAGCAGATACGCAGTATTTT.